This T cell receptor beta chain came from a study of T cells in Graves' hyperthyroidism and ophthalmopathy. Overall study results and limits: Ophthalmopathy and stable hyperthyroidism were separated by a 13 V-J model. Blood also contained most expanded thyroid clonotypes above 0.001.

Trimming removed 1 base at V and 2 bases at J, with 7 bases between. Germline V lookup: CDR1 SEHNR, CDR2 FQNEAQ (reference sequence). The CDR3 consists of 14 residues. Researchers defined stable Graves' hyperthyroidism as no ophthalmopathy progression within 18 months. Diagnostic assessment was based on clinical symptoms, serum thyroxine and TRAb, thyroid ultrasound and orbital computed tomography. Amplification yielded TCR beta CDR3 regions, with RNA transcripts as the source. HTBI primers were used for first-round RT-PCR of the TCR CDR3. Each CDR3 protein gets one entry after TCRdb re-called the multiplex PCR reads with MiXCR. The sample carries about 300,000 distinct CDR3 sequences, roughly an eighth recorded once. In its sample, this clonotype was seen many times. Its antigen remains unknown.

The sequenced sample was blood. The origin of this receptor is a middle-aged woman with Graves' hyperthyroidism. V gene TRBV7-9 combines with J gene TRBJ2-3; tentative D call: TRBD1 (6 bases). CDR3 in amino acids: CASSLGGLTDTQYF. Written as DNA, the CDR3 is TGTGCCAGCAGCTTAGGGGGGCTCACAGATACGCAGTATTTT.